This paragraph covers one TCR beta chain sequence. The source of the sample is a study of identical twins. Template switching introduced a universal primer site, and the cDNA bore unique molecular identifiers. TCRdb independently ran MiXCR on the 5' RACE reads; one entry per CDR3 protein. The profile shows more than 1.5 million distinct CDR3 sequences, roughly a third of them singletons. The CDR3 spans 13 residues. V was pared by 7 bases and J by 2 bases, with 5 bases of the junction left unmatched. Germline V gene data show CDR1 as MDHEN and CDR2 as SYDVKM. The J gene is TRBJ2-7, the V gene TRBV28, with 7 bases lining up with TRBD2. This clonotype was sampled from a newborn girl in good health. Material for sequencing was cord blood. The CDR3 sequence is CASKVGGPYEQYF. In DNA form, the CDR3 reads TGTGCCAGCAAGGTGGGAGGGCCCTACGAGCAGTACTTC.